The clone carrying this T cell receptor beta chain has a handful of counts. This CDR3 contains 18 residues. V was clipped by 4 bases and J by 5 bases, with 22 bases between them. Germline CDR1 SGHRS, CDR2 YFSETQ. This entry comes from a study of T cells in Graves' hyperthyroidism and ophthalmopathy. Amplification of TCR beta CDR3 regions was performed using RNA transcripts as template. The primer set for the first-round RT-PCR of the TCR CDR3 was HTBI. TCRdb independently ran MiXCR on the multiplex PCR reads; one entry per CDR3 protein. Here the sample spans about 560,000 distinct CDR3 sequences, around 14% being singletons.

This clonotype was sampled from a woman in her twenties or thirties with Graves' hyperthyroidism. The specimen sequenced was blood. V usage is TRBV5-1 and J usage is TRBJ1-6; D gene ambiguous. For the CDR3, the DNA is TGCGCCAGCAGCCGTTCCGCTACCAGCAGTTTTAATAATTCACCCCTCCACTTT. Translating gives CASSRSATSSFNNSPLHF.